The subject of this entry is one T cell receptor beta chain. The table came from immunoSEQ multiplex PCR; TCRdb's copy has only in-frame clones and leaves some out. The sample lists about 37,000 clones; 80% to 90% were seen once. Germline lookup yields CDR1 SGHVS and CDR2 FNYEAQ. V was pared by 1 base and J by 2 bases, with 29 bases between. This CDR3 region has 21 residues. Sample treatment: randomized to nivolumab then ipilimumab (arm A) or the reverse (arm B). Sorted cells were live CD3+CD8+, lacking CD19 and CD56, from PBMCs. The data originate from a study of sequential checkpoint blockade in melanoma. Study-wide context: Arm A got nivolumab then ipilimumab; arm B the reverse, 1:1.

The chain links TRBV7-6 to TRBJ1-1; tentative D call: TRBD1 (6 bases). The specimen was CD8+ T cells sorted from blood (inferred from file names), collected from a patient given nivolumab and ipilimumab in sequence. The TCR sequence derives from a human donor with melanoma. CDR3 bases: TGTGCCAGCAGCTTAGATTCGGCTCCCACAGGGAGGGGGAACGGAAACACTGAAGCTTTCTTT. This gives the protein CASSLDSAPTGRGNGNTEAFF.